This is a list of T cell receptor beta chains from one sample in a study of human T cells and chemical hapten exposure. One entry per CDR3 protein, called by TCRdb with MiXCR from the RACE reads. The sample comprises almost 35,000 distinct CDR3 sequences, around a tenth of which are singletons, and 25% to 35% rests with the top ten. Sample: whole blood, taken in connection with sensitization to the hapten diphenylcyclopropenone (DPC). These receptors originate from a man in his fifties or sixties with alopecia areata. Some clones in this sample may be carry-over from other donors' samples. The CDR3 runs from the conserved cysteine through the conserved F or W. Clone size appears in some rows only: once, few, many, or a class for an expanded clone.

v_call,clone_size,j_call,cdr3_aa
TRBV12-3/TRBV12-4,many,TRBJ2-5,CASSFNNQETQYF
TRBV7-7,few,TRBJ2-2,CASSLTMMGAGGATGELFF
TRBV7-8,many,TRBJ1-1,CASSSPPGTGGYTEAFF
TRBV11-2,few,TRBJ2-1,CASSLGRSSYNEQFF
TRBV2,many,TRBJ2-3,CASSRLAGGTDTQYF
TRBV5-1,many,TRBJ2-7,CASSELAGPYEQYF
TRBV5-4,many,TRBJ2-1,CASSLDEGGEQFF
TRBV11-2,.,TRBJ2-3,CASSPSTVLNTQYF
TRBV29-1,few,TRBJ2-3,CSVETGEAPDTQYF
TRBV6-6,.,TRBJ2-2,CASSPQGFTGELFF
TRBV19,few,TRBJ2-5,CASSRTYQETQYF
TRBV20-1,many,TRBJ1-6,CSAKGSNNSPLHF
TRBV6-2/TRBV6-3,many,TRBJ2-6,CASRPEAGGSSGANVLTF
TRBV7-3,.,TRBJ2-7,CASSPDGRGRAHEQYF
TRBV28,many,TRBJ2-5,CASSLARRGKETQYF
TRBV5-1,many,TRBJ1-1,CASSLMFGRFTEAFF
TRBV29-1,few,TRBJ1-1,CSVEDPGSRAEAFF
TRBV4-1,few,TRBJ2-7,CASSQTGLAIYEQYF
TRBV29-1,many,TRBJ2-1,CSADRSSYNEQFF
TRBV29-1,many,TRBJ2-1,CSVEEFAGAGEQFF
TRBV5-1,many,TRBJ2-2,CASSPTSAPGTGELFF
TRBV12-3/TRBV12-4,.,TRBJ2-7,CASSYGTYEQYF
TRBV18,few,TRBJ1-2,CASSPSSGGSYGYTF
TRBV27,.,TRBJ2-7,CASSLSVRHKTYEQYF
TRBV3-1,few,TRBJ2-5,CASSQVRRETQYF
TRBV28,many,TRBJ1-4,CASSHNEKLFF
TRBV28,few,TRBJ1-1,CASSLQGAPMNTEAFF
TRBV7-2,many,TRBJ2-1,CASSKKGTTGEQFF